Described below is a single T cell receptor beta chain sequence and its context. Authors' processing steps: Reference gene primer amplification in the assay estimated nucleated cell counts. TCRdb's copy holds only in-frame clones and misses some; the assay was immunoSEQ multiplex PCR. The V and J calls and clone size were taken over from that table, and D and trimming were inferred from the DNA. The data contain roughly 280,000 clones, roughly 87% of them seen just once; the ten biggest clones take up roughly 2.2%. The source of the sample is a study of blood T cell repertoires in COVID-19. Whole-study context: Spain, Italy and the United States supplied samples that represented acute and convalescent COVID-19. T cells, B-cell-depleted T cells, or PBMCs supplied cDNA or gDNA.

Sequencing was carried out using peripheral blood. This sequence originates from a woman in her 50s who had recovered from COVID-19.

The CDR3 sequence: CATSDSQRRLNEQFF. CDR3 nucleotides: TGTGCCACCAGTGACTCCCAGAGGCGACTCAATGAGCAGTTCTTC. The chain carries TRBV24-1 and TRBJ2-1; D call uncertain. The germline V gene encodes CDR1 KGHDR and CDR2 SFDVKD. The CDR3 is made up of 15 amino acids. V lost 4 bases, J lost 6 bases, and 15 bases lay in between.